This TCR beta chain was found in a study of blood T cell repertoires in COVID-19. Concerning this clone: One junction end does not reproduce the germline sequence, and a read error may be involved.

This CDR3 has 14 residues. Germline CDR1 and CDR2: SGHDT and YYEEEE. The repertoire was sequenced with immunoSEQ multiplex PCR; TCRdb's copy has only in-frame clones and lacks some. The sample records about 53,000 clones, approximately 87% being singletons. Sequencing was done on a sample of peripheral blood. The origin of this receptor is a man between 50 and 59 years old with acute or convalescent COVID-19. V gene TRBV5-6 combines with J gene TRBJ2-7; D perhaps matches TRBD2 (6 bases). The CDR3 reads CASSMGLNSHEQYF. The CDR3 DNA reads TGTGCCAGCAGCATGGGACTGAACTCCCACGAGCAGTACTTC.